The sequence of this T cell receptor beta chain was determined in a study of long-term antiretroviral therapy in people with HIV. Only United States sites treated participants with HIV. Study results and limitations: Following ART, diversity rose but still fell short of transplant donor controls. HIV repertoires spanned tighter CDR3 length ranges than controls did. The blood, collected between about 2003 and 2017, was possibly taken under older ART regimens.

The authors ran the immunoSEQ assay, v3.0, at survey level. The data were produced by immunoSEQ multiplex PCR, yet TCRdb's version contains in-frame clones alone and is incomplete. The repertoire holds about 15,000 clones, with 78% as singletons. Turning to this clone: Its antigen is unidentified.

This specimen consisted of unsorted PBMCs, obtained 3.2 years after starting antiretroviral therapy. The source of this sequence is a woman between 40 and 55 years old with HIV.

CDR3 nucleotide sequence: TGTGCCAGCAGTTTATCGGCCAACTACGAGCAGTACTTC. Translation: CASSLSANYEQYF. This chain uses TRBV27 with TRBJ2-7; the D is unclear. V lost 0 bases and J lost 3, with 6 bases in between. CDR3 length equals 13 residues. Germline V lookup: CDR1 MNHEY, CDR2 SMNVEV (reference sequence).